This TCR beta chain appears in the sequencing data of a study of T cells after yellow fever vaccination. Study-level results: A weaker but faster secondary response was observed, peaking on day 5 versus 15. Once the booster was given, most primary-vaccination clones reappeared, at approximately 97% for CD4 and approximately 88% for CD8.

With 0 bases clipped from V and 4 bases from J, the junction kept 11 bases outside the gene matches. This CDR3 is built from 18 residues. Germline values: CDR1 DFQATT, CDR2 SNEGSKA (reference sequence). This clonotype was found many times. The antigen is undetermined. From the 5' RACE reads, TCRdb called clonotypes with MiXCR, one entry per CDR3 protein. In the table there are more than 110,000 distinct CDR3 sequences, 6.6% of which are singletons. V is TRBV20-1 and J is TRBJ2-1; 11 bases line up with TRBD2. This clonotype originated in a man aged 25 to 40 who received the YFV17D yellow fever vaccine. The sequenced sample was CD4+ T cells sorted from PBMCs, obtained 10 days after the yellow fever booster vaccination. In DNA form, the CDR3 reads TGCAGTGCTAGAGATCCACTAGCGGGGGTAGCTCGGTACAATGAGCAGTTCTTC. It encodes CSARDPLAGVARYNEQFF.